The 28 T cell receptor beta chains listed next were all sequenced from one sample in a study of CD8 T cells in Susac syndrome. Random hexamers served to reverse transcribe roughly 0.5 to 1 ug RNA. TCRdb reprocessed the immunoSEQ multiplex PCR reads with MiXCR, giving one entry per CDR3 protein. In the table there are 150,000 to 200,000 distinct CDR3 sequences, about 93% of which are singletons. The sequencing input was CD4+ T cells from PBMCs. These receptors came from a human donor in good health.

This clonotype was seen only once. The chain has TRBV5-1 and TRBJ2-2; D call uncertain. Germline V gene sequence: CDR1 SGHRS, CDR2 YFSETQ. This CDR3 is built from 13 residues. V was trimmed by 0 bases and J by 6 bases, leaving 6 bases between them. In nucleotides, the CDR3 is TGCGCCAGCAGCTTGGCTGGCCCCGGGGAGCTGTTTTTT. Protein product: CASSLAGPGELFF.

This chain joins TRBV7-6 and TRBJ2-1; D unresolved. The CDR3 length is 13 residues. Germline V gene sequence: CDR1 SGHVS, CDR2 FNYEAQ. Deletions cut 3 bases from V and 5 bases from J, with 8 bases between. CDR3 DNA: TGTGCCAGCAGCTTCGTTGGGCACAATGAGCAGTTCTTC. As protein: CASSFVGHNEQFF.

The chain uses TRBV6-6 and TRBJ1-1; D unresolved. V gave up 1 base and J gave up 6 bases, with 15 bases separating them. The CDR3 extends over 15 amino acids. Per germline, CDR1 MNHNY and CDR2 SVGAGI (reference sequence). The CDR3 loop is CASSYFGPGTSEAFF. The CDR3 DNA sequence: TGTGCCAGCAGTTACTTCGGCCCCGGCACCTCTGAAGCTTTCTTT.

The chain carries TRBV5-5 and TRBJ1-5; D call uncertain. Trimming shortened V by 0 bases and J by 9 bases, and 13 bases separated the two germline ends. This CDR3 has 14 amino acids. The germline gives CDR1 SGHKS, CDR2 YYEKEE (reference sequence). CDR3 DNA sequence: TGTGCCAGCAGCTTGGGACCAAACAACGCGCCCCAGCATTTT. Encoded protein: CASSLGPNNAPQHF.

This clonotype was seen a few times. This rearrangement joins TRBV20-1 to TRBJ2-4, with TRBD2 matching 7 bases. The V segment lost 3 bases and the J segment 3 bases; nucleotides outside the gene matches: 5. Germline V CDR1 and CDR2: DFQATT, SNEGSKA (reference sequence). This CDR3 has 14 residues. The CDR3 DNA follows: TGCAGTGCTAGGAGCGGGGTCGGCAAAAACATTCAGTACTTC. Translated: CSARSGVGKNIQYF.

This chain uses TRBV5-1 with TRBJ2-5, with TRBD2 identical over 9 bases. V lost 7 bases, J lost 5 bases, and 6 bases stayed unmatched. The CDR3 contains 13 residues. Looked up from germline, CDR1 is SGHRS and CDR2 is YFSETQ. The CDR3, as DNA: TGCGCCAGCGGAGCGGGGGGTGGGGAGACCCAGTACTTC. It is translated as CASGAGGGETQYF.

The chain has TRBV20-1 and TRBJ1-2; maybe TRBD1 (5 bases). Germline V gives CDR1 DFQATT, CDR2 SNEGSKA (reference sequence). V was shortened by 6 bases and J by 6 bases, with 17 bases between the two germline ends. The CDR3 is made up of 13 amino acids. CDR3 residues: CSARPDRWDGYTF. The CDR3 nucleotides are TGCAGTGCCCGACCAGACAGATGGGATGGCTACACCTTC.

The rearrangement links TRBV4-1 to TRBJ2-3, with D maybe TRBD2 (5 bases). Germline CDR1 reads MGHRA; CDR2 reads YSYEKL. Trimming cost V 3 bases and J 3 bases, with 16 bases left between them. The length of the CDR3 is 16 residues. The CDR3 region has the DNA TGCGCCAGCAGCCAGTCCCCCGGGATGGGGACAGATACGCAGTATTTT. Translation gives CASSQSPGMGTDTQYF.

The chain joins TRBV20-1 to TRBJ1-4; no clear D gene. With 6 bases removed from V and 7 bases from J, the gap between germline ends came to 15 bases. The CDR3 runs 13 residues. Germline V gene data show CDR1 as DFQATT and CDR2 as SNEGSKA (reference sequence). The CDR3 is CSAPRQLGEKLFF. CDR3 DNA sequence: TGCAGTGCCCCCCGCCAGTTGGGTGAAAAACTGTTTTTT.

V usage is TRBV4-1 and J usage is TRBJ1-4, with D hard to call. V was clipped by 0 bases and J by 8 bases, with 22 bases between them. There are 18 residues in the CDR3. CDR1 MGHRA and CDR2 YSYEKL come from the germline V gene. The DNA of the CDR3 is TGCGCCAGCAGCCAAGAAGACGTTGTCCTAGTATTGGGGGAAAAACTGTTTTTT. This encodes CASSQEDVVLVLGEKLFF.

The chain recombines TRBV3-1 with TRBJ2-5, with 8 bases aligning to TRBD2. The junction had 7 bases not matched to a gene; V was cut back by 5 bases and J by 5 bases. The CDR3 covers 14 residues. Looked up from germline, CDR1 is LGHDT and CDR2 is YNNKEL (reference sequence). The CDR3 protein is CASSFSGGGETQYF. The CDR3 coding sequence is TGTGCCAGCAGCTTCAGCGGGGGCGGGGAGACCCAGTACTTC.

The J gene is TRBJ2-6, the V gene TRBV3-1; 10 bases match TRBD1. J gave up 0 bases and V 5 bases, and 10 bases lay outside the gene matches. This CDR3 has 19 amino acids. Germline assignment: CDR1 LGHDT and CDR2 YNNKEL (reference sequence). DNA of the CDR3: TGTGCCAGCAGCAAGAGACAGGGGGCTTCCCTCTCTGGGGCCAACGTCCTGACTTTC. Protein: CASSKRQGASLSGANVLTF.

The V gene is TRBV5-4, the J gene TRBJ2-1, with D possibly matching TRBD2 (6 bases). Germline V CDR1 and CDR2: SGHNT, YYREEE (reference sequence). The CDR3 has 15 amino acids. Between the trimmed V and J ends, which lost 0 bases and 1 base, there was a span of 8 bases. The CDR3 region is CASSLDGGSYNEQFF. In DNA, the CDR3 is TGTGCCAGCAGCTTGGACGGGGGTTCCTACAATGAGCAGTTCTTC.

V usage is TRBV19 and J usage is TRBJ1-6; weak D call: TRBD1 (5 bases). Germline assignment: CDR1 LNHDA and CDR2 SQIVND (reference sequence). V lost 6 bases and J 1 base, leaving 10 bases between the germline ends. CDR3 length: 15 amino acids. CDR3 sequence (DNA): TGTGCCAGTAGATCTGGGGGTTCCTATAATTCACCCCTCCACTTT. Translating gives CASRSGGSYNSPLHF.

The J gene is TRBJ2-1, the V gene TRBV3-1; 11 bases match TRBD2. V dropped 4 bases and J dropped 5; count of bases not matched to a gene: 7. CDR1 and CDR2 (germline): LGHDT, YNNKEL (reference sequence). This CDR3 is 16 amino acids long. CDR3 in amino acids: CASSPPLAGGNNEQFF. The CDR3 DNA reads as TGTGCCAGCAGCCCCCCCCTAGCGGGGGGAAACAATGAGCAGTTCTTC.

This rearrangement joins TRBV20-1 to TRBJ2-7; 10 nucleotides align to TRBD2. The CDR3 length is 14 residues. V gave up 3 bases and J gave up 2 bases; unmatched junction bases: 4. Germline values: CDR1 DFQATT, CDR2 SNEGSKA (reference sequence). The CDR3 region is CSARDSGGAYEQYF. The CDR3 nucleotides read TGCAGTGCTAGGGACAGCGGGGGGGCCTACGAGCAGTACTTC.

The chain uses TRBV3-1 and TRBJ2-1; D possibly uses TRBD1 or TRBD2 (5 bases each). The CDR3 covers 15 residues. Trimming shortened V by 1 base and J by 5 bases, and 12 bases separated the two germline ends. CDR1 is LGHDT, CDR2 YNNKEL, per germline (reference sequence). This CDR3 is CASSQVGAPNNEQFF. DNA of the CDR3: TGTGCCAGCAGCCAAGTCGGGGCTCCTAACAATGAGCAGTTCTTC.

The V and J genes are TRBV20-1 and TRBJ1-1; the D gene is possibly TRBD1 (5 bases). Germline V CDR1 and CDR2: DFQATT, SNEGSKA (reference sequence). The CDR3 contains 14 residues. V was cut by 5 bases and J by 0 bases, with 13 bases left in between. Written as DNA, the CDR3 is TGCAGTGCTTCCGGGACCGGAATGAACACTGAAGCTTTCTTT. Translated: CSASGTGMNTEAFF.

The rearrangement uses TRBV11-2 and TRBJ1-6; no firm D call. Germline-derived CDR1 and CDR2 are SGHAT and FQNNGV. With 3 bases removed from V and 8 bases from J, the gap between germline ends came to 11 bases. The CDR3 consists of 14 residues. CDR3 amino acids: CASSFNVIYSPLHF. The CDR3 DNA is TGTGCCAGCAGCTTCAACGTGATTTATTCACCCCTCCACTTT.

The V call is TRBV9, the J call TRBJ1-4; 9 bases align to TRBD1. The CDR3 is made up of 15 amino acids. V trimming: 0 bases; J trimming: 6 bases; junction bases outside the gene matches: 3. Germline V gene sequence: CDR1 SGDLS, CDR2 YYNGEE. The CDR3 loop is CASSVDRGRDEKLFF. The DNA of the CDR3 is TGTGCCAGCAGCGTAGACAGGGGGCGGGATGAAAAACTGTTTTTT.

This chain connects TRBV3-1 to TRBJ1-2, with D unresolved. CDR3 length equals 13 residues. V lost 3 bases to trimming and J lost 7 bases, with 12 bases between them. Per germline, CDR1 LGHDT and CDR2 YNNKEL (reference sequence). CDR3 loop: CASSQALLGGYTF. In nucleotides, the CDR3 is TGTGCCAGCAGCCAGGCACTTCTGGGTGGCTACACCTTC.

The genes are TRBV6-5 and TRBJ1-2; D not certain. Germline loops: CDR1 MNHEY, CDR2 SVGAGI. Trimming pared 7 bases from V and 8 bases from J, leaving 20 bases between. The CDR3 runs to 14 residues. For the CDR3, the DNA is TGTGCCAGCACCAATCATGCGGATTTGCCCGGCTACACCTTC. This translates into CASTNHADLPGYTF.

The gene calls are TRBV12-3 or TRBV12-4 and TRBJ2-7; 10 positions agree with TRBD1. The V segment lost 7 bases and the J segment 4 bases; nucleotides outside the gene matches: 10. The length of the CDR3 is 15 residues. This CDR3 is CASTQTGGTGYEQYF. DNA of the CDR3: TGTGCCAGCACCCAGACAGGGGGCACAGGGTACGAGCAGTACTTC.

This clonotype occurred once. The chain employs TRBV29-1 and TRBJ2-3; 11 bases line up with TRBD2. The CDR3 runs 13 residues. V trimming: 4 bases; J trimming: 6 bases; junction bases outside the gene matches: 3. Germline CDR1 reads SQVTM; CDR2 reads ANQGSEA. In DNA, the CDR3 is TGCAGCGTTGCTCTAGCGGGAGGTGATACGCAGTATTTT. Translated: CSVALAGGDTQYF.

The chain has TRBV5-6 and TRBJ1-5, with 8 bases aligning to TRBD1. V dropped 3 bases and J dropped 2; count of bases not matched to a gene: 1. The CDR3 covers 14 residues. Germline-derived CDR1 and CDR2 are SGHDT and YYEEEE. The CDR3 reads CASSWGQGNQPQHF. Here the CDR3 DNA reads TGTGCCAGCAGCTGGGGACAGGGCAATCAGCCCCAGCATTTT.

This sequence joins TRBV7-3 and TRBJ2-3; TRBD2 agrees at 8 bases. The CDR3 runs to 16 residues. Germline V gene sequence: CDR1 SGHTA, CDR2 FQGTGA. J was trimmed by 0 bases and V by 5 bases; bases with no gene match: 7. The CDR3 coding sequence is TGTGCCAGCAGCCTCCGGAGCGGGGGAAGCACAGATACGCAGTATTTT. As protein: CASSLRSGGSTDTQYF.

The V call is TRBV5-1, the J call TRBJ2-2; TRBD1 or TRBD2 may be the D gene (6 bases each). The length of the CDR3 is 14 residues. The germline CDR1 and CDR2 sequences are SGHRS and YFSETQ. V shed 6 bases and J shed 3 bases, with 12 bases lying between them. Here the CDR3 DNA reads TGCGCCAGCACAGACGGGGGCCACACCGGGGAGCTGTTTTTT. The encoded protein is CASTDGGHTGELFF.

The chain links TRBV5-6 to TRBJ1-1, with 7 bases that match TRBD1. Germline lookup yields CDR1 SGHDT and CDR2 YYEEEE. This CDR3 is 14 amino acids long. V lost 3 bases and J lost 0; bases outside the gene matches: 2. The CDR3 sequence: CASSWDSMNTEAFF. The CDR3 DNA sequence: TGTGCCAGCAGCTGGGACAGCATGAACACTGAAGCTTTCTTT.